These 16 T cell receptor beta chains came from one sample sequenced in a study of blood T cell repertoires in COVID-19. Profiled with immunoSEQ multiplex PCR; TCRdb holds only in-frame clones, not every one. The data hold over 55,000 clones, with 77% observed a single time. The material sequenced was peripheral blood. The receptors here all came from a human donor in a cohort sampled during active COVID-19.

This sequence joins TRBV3-1 (or the pseudogene TRBV3-2) and TRBJ1-4; D call uncertain. V was trimmed by 0 bases and J by 0 bases, leaving 11 bases between them. Germline V CDR1 and CDR2: LGHDT, YNNKEL (reference sequence). The CDR3 is 17 residues long. DNA for the CDR3: TGTGCCAGCAGCCAAGATCGTGGAGCCTCAACTAATGAAAAACTGTTTTTT. Translated: CASSQDRGASTNEKLFF.

The CDR3 DNA follows: TGTGCCAGCAGCTTGGCCGTGAGCACCGGGGAGCTGTTTTTT. This translates into CASSLAVSTGELFF. The chain joins TRBV5-4 to TRBJ2-2; no definite D call. This CDR3 spans 14 amino acids. V was shortened by 0 bases and J by 4 bases, with 7 bases between the two germline ends. From germline, CDR1 is SGHNT and CDR2 YYREEE (reference sequence). The entire variable domain, with the rest obtained from reference TRBV5-4 and TRBJ2-2, is as follows: ETGVTQSPTHLIKTRGQQVTLRCSSQSGHNTVSWYQQALGQGPQFIFQYYREEENGRGNFPPRFSGLQFPNYSSELNVNALELDDSALYLCASSLAVSTGELFFGEGSRLTVL.

The chain combines TRBV7-9 with TRBJ2-3, with TRBD2 identical over 11 bases. V lost 6 bases and J lost 8; bases outside the gene matches: 4. CDR3 length: 13 amino acids. Germline values: CDR1 SEHNR, CDR2 FQNEAQ (reference sequence). In DNA form, the CDR3 reads TGTGCCAGCAGTTCCGGGACTAGCGGTACGCAGTATTTT. Encoded protein: CASSSGTSGTQYF.

This clone was observed many times. The V call is TRBV6-1, the J call TRBJ2-2, with 8 bases identical to TRBD1. The CDR3 length is 15 residues. V shed 3 bases, J shed 4 bases, and the junction held 4 bases outside the gene matches. From germline, CDR1 is MNHNS and CDR2 SASEGT. The CDR3 is CASSEWTGSTGELFF. In DNA, the CDR3 is TGTGCCAGCAGTGAGTGGACAGGGAGCACCGGGGAGCTGTTTTTT.

DNA for the CDR3: TGTGCCAGCAAAGGCGGCGGGGGAGGAGCCAACTATGGCTACACCTTC. This encodes CASKGGGGGANYGYTF. The chain carries TRBV3-1 (or the pseudogene TRBV3-2) and TRBJ1-2; D perhaps matches TRBD1 (5 bases). From germline, CDR1 is LGHDT and CDR2 YNNKEL (reference sequence). Deletions cut 7 bases from V and 2 bases from J, with 20 bases between. CDR3 length equals 16 residues.

This clone has just a few counts. The chain uses TRBV6-2 or TRBV6-3 and TRBJ1-5, with 8 bases identical to TRBD1. This CDR3 spans 20 amino acids. Germline CDR1 reads MNHEY; CDR2 reads SVGEGT. J lost 0 bases, V lost 2 bases, and 15 bases had no gene match. The CDR3 reads CASSYAPRQGSGHSNQPQHF. CDR3 nucleotide sequence: TGTGCCAGCAGTTACGCCCCCCGACAGGGGTCGGGGCATAGCAATCAGCCCCAGCATTTT.

The chain uses TRBV18 and TRBJ1-5; the D gene is possibly TRBD1 (5 bases). Germline CDR1 is KGHSH and CDR2 is LQKENI. The CDR3 has 13 amino acids. The V and J ends lost 3 bases and 6 bases respectively, with 9 bases between them. CDR3 in amino acids: CASSPGGGQPQHF. CDR3 bases: TGTGCCAGCTCACCGGGGGGGGGTCAGCCCCAGCATTTT.

V gene TRBV6-5 combines with J gene TRBJ2-2; D uncertain. The CDR3 consists of 15 residues. Germline V gene lookup returns CDR1 MNHEY and CDR2 SVGAGI. V lost 8 bases, J lost 0 bases, and 13 bases lay in between. CDR3 sequence (DNA): TGTGCCAGCGCCAAAGCGAGCGCGAACACCGGGGAGCTGTTTTTT. Protein product: CASAKASANTGELFF.

This clone was recorded a few times. The rearrangement uses TRBV19 and TRBJ1-6; the D is unclear. V was pared by 3 bases and J by 7 bases, with 4 bases between. The CDR3 extends over 12 amino acids. CDR1 is LNHDA and CDR2 is SQIVND in the germline V gene (reference sequence). CDR3 residues: CASSMRNSPLHF. The CDR3 DNA sequence: TGTGCCAGTAGTATGAGAAATTCACCCCTCCACTTT.

The rearrangement uses TRBV28 and TRBJ1-6; 9 bases line up with TRBD1. Trimming removed 5 bases from V and 4 bases from J; junction bases left unmatched: 3. This CDR3 has 15 residues. Germline lookup yields CDR1 MDHEN and CDR2 SYDVKM. CDR3 sequence: CASSTGGQYNSPLHF. CDR3 in DNA: TGTGCCAGCAGTACAGGGGGCCAGTATAATTCACCCCTCCACTTT.

This clone was recorded once. The CDR3 DNA is TGTGCCAGCAGGACTCGGGGAGAAAAACTGTTTTTT. It specifies CASRTRGEKLFF. The rearrangement uses TRBV2 and TRBJ1-4; D gene uncertain. The CDR3 contains 12 residues. The V and J ends lost 6 bases and 8 bases respectively, with 10 bases between them. Germline-derived CDR1 and CDR2 are SNHLY and FYNNEI.

DNA for the CDR3: TGCGCCAGCAGCCAAGATGGTCCCCGACTAGCGGGGGCCAATGAGCAGTTCTTC. This codes for CASSQDGPRLAGANEQFF. The rearrangement links TRBV4-3 to TRBJ2-1, with 12 bases aligning to TRBD2. V was clipped by 0 bases and J by 6 bases; unmatched bases: 9. The CDR3 has 18 residues. The V gene's germline CDR1 is LGHNA and CDR2 YSLEER.

This sequence joins TRBV5-1 and TRBJ1-1, with D perhaps matching TRBD1 (5 bases). The CDR3 totals 14 residues. CDR1 is SGHRS and CDR2 is YFSETQ in the germline V gene. Trimming took off 4 bases at V and 0 bases at J, with 10 bases between the two ends. The CDR3 is CASSHDSMNTEAFF. The DNA for the CDR3 is TGCGCCAGCAGCCATGACAGTATGAACACTGAAGCTTTCTTT.

This clone was picked up one time. V gene TRBV6-6 combines with J gene TRBJ1-2; D possibly corresponds to TRBD1 (5 bases). The germline V and J ends were trimmed by 6 bases and 6 bases, with 14 bases remaining between them. The germline V gene has CDR1 MNHNY and CDR2 SVGAGI (reference sequence). The CDR3 runs 13 residues. CDR3 sequence: CASSDWGEDGYTF. The CDR3 DNA follows: TGTGCCAGCAGCGACTGGGGGGAGGATGGCTACACCTTC.

V gene TRBV5-5 combines with J gene TRBJ2-7; 7 bases are shared with TRBD1. Losses at the gene ends were 6 bases for V and 4 bases for J; bases not matched to a gene: 4. Per germline, CDR1 SGHKS and CDR2 YYEKEE (reference sequence). The CDR3 length is 12 residues. The CDR3, as DNA: TGTGCCAGCAACCTACAGGGGTACGAGCAGTACTTC. Translating gives CASNLQGYEQYF.

J is TRBJ1-4 and V is TRBV10-3; weak D call: TRBD1 (5 bases). This CDR3 is 15 amino acids long. The ends were cut back, 4 bases at V and 7 bases at J, with 16 bases in the middle. The germline V gene encodes CDR1 ENHRY and CDR2 SYGVKD. The CDR3 coding sequence is TGTGCCATCAGTGCCAACCCCGGCGGGGGTGAAAAACTGTTTTTT. Amino acid sequence: CAISANPGGGEKLFF.